Below, one TCR beta chain is given with its context. As yet, its antigen is unknown. The sample comes from a study of blood T cells in healthy people across ages. Study-wide points: A strong correlation between TCR beta diversity and naive T cell percentage was seen. Per million T cells, TCR beta diversity dropped about linearly as age rose. Estimated diversity, derived from one million T cells, was regarded as an underestimate.

A sample-barcoded 5' primer and a J-beta primer mix were used in a second PCR of roughly 7 to 11 cycles. TCRdb ran MiXCR on the 5' RACE reads and lists one entry per CDR3 protein. The sample comprises around 1,900,000 distinct CDR3 sequences, roughly two fifths of which are singletons, and roughly 24% rests with the top ten. The CDR3 spans 11 residues. Deletions cut 10 bases from V and 8 bases from J, with 12 bases between. In germline, CDR1 is ENHRY, CDR2 SYGVKD. The chain has TRBV10-3 and TRBJ2-1; D may be TRBD1 or TRBD2 (6 bases each). The sequencing sample was made of blood. The receptor's source is a human donor in good health. CDR3 in amino acids: CATSGAHEQFF. The CDR3 nucleotides are TGTGCCACCTCGGGGGCCCATGAGCAGTTCTTC.